Listed below are T cell receptor beta chains from one sample, sequenced in a study of T cell responses to AZD1222 COVID-19 vaccine. Here immunoSEQ multiplex PCR was the method, and the copy in TCRdb shows in-frame clones only, minus some. The table has 72,000 or so clones, roughly nine tenths seen once. The source was peripheral blood, collected 28 days after the second AZD1222 dose. The receptor set was obtained from an adult who received the AZD1222 COVID-19 vaccine. Both conserved end residues are part of each CDR3. The D gene is left open where the match is weak. Where a row states a size, it is once, few, many or the class of an expanded clone; other rows omit it.

CDR3: CASSLEHTEAFF
DNA: TGCGCCAGCAGCTTGGAGCACACTGAAGCTTTCTTT
D: NA
V: TRBV5-1
size: NA
J: TRBJ1-1

CDR3: CASSSGTAAYQPQHF
DNA: TGTGCCAGCTCATCCGGGACGGCAGCCTATCAGCCCCAGCATTTT
D: NA
V: TRBV18
size: NA
J: TRBJ1-5

CDR3: CASSPGGGRSSYEQYF
DNA: TGTGCCAGCAGCCCGGGGGGCGGAAGAAGCTCCTACGAGCAGTACTTC
D: NA
V: TRBV27
size: NA
J: TRBJ2-7

CDR3: CASSQRTGETQYF
DNA: TGCGCCAGCAGCCAACGGACAGGGGAGACCCAGTACTTC
D: TRBD1
V: TRBV5-1
size: NA
J: TRBJ2-5

CDR3: CASSPTSGRENEQFF
DNA: TGCGCCAGCAGCCCGACTAGCGGGAGGGAGAATGAGCAGTTCTTC
D: TRBD2
V: TRBV5-1
size: NA
J: TRBJ2-1

CDR3: CASGETGRANYGYTF
DNA: TGTGCCAGCGGTGAGACAGGTAGAGCTAACTATGGCTACACCTTC
D: NA
V: TRBV27
size: few
J: TRBJ1-2

CDR3: CASSWGLAAKETQYF
DNA: TGTGCCAGCAGCTGGGGACTAGCGGCCAAAGAGACCCAGTACTTC
D: TRBD2
V: TRBV6-5
size: NA
J: TRBJ2-5

CDR3: CASSEVPGTGMTQYF
DNA: TGTGCCAGCAGTGAAGTCCCCGGGACAGGGATGACCCAGTACTTC
D: TRBD1
V: TRBV6-1
size: NA
J: TRBJ2-5

CDR3: CASTPGTGGNTGELFF
DNA: TGTGCCAGCACCCCCGGGACAGGGGGTAACACCGGGGAGCTGTTTTTT
D: TRBD1
V: TRBV9
size: NA
J: TRBJ2-2

CDR3: CASSAGTGYNEQFF
DNA: TGTGCCAGCAGCGCCGGGACTGGCTACAATGAGCAGTTCTTC
D: NA
V: TRBV9
size: once
J: TRBJ2-1

CDR3: CAWASGRDHEQYF
DNA: TGTGCCTGGGCTAGCGGGAGGGATCACGAGCAGTACTTC
D: TRBD2
V: TRBV30
size: once
J: TRBJ2-7

CDR3: CASSFQEGFYEQYF
DNA: TGTGCCAGCAGTTTCCAAGAGGGGTTCTACGAGCAGTACTTC
D: NA
V: TRBV27
size: NA
J: TRBJ2-7

CDR3: CASSLAGRGQEYF
DNA: TGTGCCAGCAGCTTAGCGGGGAGGGGGCAGGAGTATTTT
D: NA
V: TRBV7-2
size: NA
J: TRBJ2-3

CDR3: CASSLVRLAGTSNEQFF
DNA: TGTGCCAGCAGCTTAGTCCGGCTAGCGGGAACCTCCAATGAGCAGTTCTTC
D: TRBD2
V: TRBV7-2
size: NA
J: TRBJ2-1

CDR3: CASSVGQGRNSPLHF
DNA: TGTGCCAGCAGCGTTGGACAGGGGAGGAATTCACCCCTCCACTTT
D: TRBD1
V: TRBV9
size: NA
J: TRBJ1-6

CDR3: CASSSGRIQPQHF
DNA: TGTGCCAGCAGCTCCGGGCGCATTCAGCCCCAGCATTTT
D: NA
V: TRBV5-8
size: few
J: TRBJ1-5

CDR3: CASSLQGWAYNEQFF
DNA: TGTGCCAGCAGCCTACAGGGATGGGCGTACAATGAGCAGTTCTTC
D: NA
V: TRBV5-6
size: NA
J: TRBJ2-1

CDR3: CASSVARQGVDYGYTF
DNA: TGTGCCAGCAGCGTAGCTAGACAGGGGGTGGACTATGGCTACACCTTC
D: TRBD1
V: TRBV9
size: NA
J: TRBJ1-2

CDR3: CASSQGTGRVNSPLHF
DNA: TGTGCCAGCAGCCAAGGAACGGGACGGGTAAATTCACCCCTCCACTTT
D: NA
V: TRBV3-1/TRBV3-2
size: NA
J: TRBJ1-6

CDR3: CSARGLADNEQFF
DNA: TGCAGCGCCCGCGGACTAGCGGACAATGAGCAGTTCTTC
D: TRBD2
V: TRBV29-1
size: NA
J: TRBJ2-1

CDR3: CASNRQVGTDTQYF
DNA: TGTGCCAGCAACCGACAGGTTGGTACAGATACGCAGTATTTT
D: NA
V: TRBV11-3
size: NA
J: TRBJ2-3

CDR3: CASSGTGNQPQHF
DNA: TGTGCCAGCAGTGGGACAGGCAATCAGCCCCAGCATTTT
D: NA
V: TRBV2
size: NA
J: TRBJ1-5

CDR3: CASSLVGTNYEQYF
DNA: TGTGCCAGCAGCTTAGTGGGGACAAACTACGAGCAGTACTTC
D: NA
V: TRBV11-2
size: NA
J: TRBJ2-7

CDR3: CASRPDRNTEAFF
DNA: TGTGCCAGCAGACCGGATCGGAACACTGAAGCTTTCTTT
D: NA
V: TRBV2
size: NA
J: TRBJ1-1

CDR3: CASSVGLAGSDLMYNEQFF
DNA: TGTGCCAGCAGCGTAGGGCTAGCGGGATCCGACCTAATGTACAATGAGCAGTTCTTC
D: TRBD2
V: TRBV9
size: NA
J: TRBJ2-1

CDR3: CATTGGSTNEKLFF
DNA: TGTGCCACAACAGGGGGGTCGACTAATGAAAAACTGTTTTTT
D: TRBD1
V: TRBV7-2
size: NA
J: TRBJ1-4

CDR3: CASSLSRGSYNEQFF
DNA: TGTGCCAGCTCATTGTCGAGGGGCTCCTACAATGAGCAGTTCTTC
D: NA
V: TRBV18
size: NA
J: TRBJ2-1

CDR3: CASRDRGRGNTEAFF
DNA: TGTGCCAGCAGAGACAGGGGCCGGGGGAACACTGAAGCTTTCTTT
D: TRBD1
V: TRBV6-5
size: NA
J: TRBJ1-1

CDR3: CASSPVSSVTQYF
DNA: TGTGCCAGCAGTCCAGTGTCCAGTGTGACCCAGTACTTC
D: NA
V: TRBV9
size: once
J: TRBJ2-5

CDR3: CASSEYGAAYEQYF
DNA: TGTGCCAGCAGTGAATACGGGGCGGCCTACGAGCAGTACTTC
D: NA
V: TRBV2
size: NA
J: TRBJ2-7

CDR3: CASSYRAAEAFF
DNA: TGTGCCAGCAGCTACCGGGCCGCTGAAGCTTTCTTT
D: NA
V: TRBV6-5
size: NA
J: TRBJ1-1

CDR3: CAWSVLGRGSEKLFF
DNA: TGTGCCTGGAGTGTACTTGGGCGGGGGAGTGAAAAACTGTTTTTT
D: NA
V: TRBV30
size: NA
J: TRBJ1-4

CDR3: CAGFNRAGRNHEQYF
DNA: TGTGCCGGATTCAATAGAGCGGGACGGAACCACGAGCAGTACTTC
D: NA
V: TRBV21-1
size: once
J: TRBJ2-7

CDR3: CASSESPGGGYGYTF
DNA: TGTGCCAGCAGTGAGTCGCCAGGGGGAGGCTATGGCTACACCTTC
D: TRBD1
V: TRBV2
size: NA
J: TRBJ1-2

CDR3: CASRLRQGTNYGYTF
DNA: TGTGCCAGTCGACTTAGACAGGGGACTAACTATGGCTACACCTTC
D: TRBD1
V: TRBV19
size: NA
J: TRBJ1-2

CDR3: CASSSRDTKGEKLFF
DNA: TGTGCCAGCTCATCGCGGGACACCAAAGGGGAAAAACTGTTTTTT
D: NA
V: TRBV18
size: NA
J: TRBJ1-4

CDR3: CASGTGGWTEAFF
DNA: TGTGCCAGCGGTACAGGGGGGTGGACTGAAGCTTTCTTT
D: TRBD1
V: TRBV2
size: NA
J: TRBJ1-1

CDR3: CASSFFSLVNEKLFF
DNA: TGTGCCAGCAGCTTTTTTAGCCTTGTTAATGAAAAACTGTTTTTT
D: NA
V: TRBV5-6
size: NA
J: TRBJ1-4

CDR3: CASSWGEAGVYEQYF
DNA: TGTGCCAGCAGCTGGGGAGAAGCGGGAGTCTACGAGCAGTACTTC
D: TRBD2
V: TRBV5-4
size: NA
J: TRBJ2-7

CDR3: CASTAEGARAQFF
DNA: TGTGCCAGTACCGCTGAGGGGGCCCGGGCGCAGTTCTTC
D: TRBD1
V: TRBV19
size: NA
J: TRBJ2-1

CDR3: CASTGAEYGYTF
DNA: TGTGCCAGCACTGGGGCAGAGTATGGCTACACCTTC
D: NA
V: TRBV6-5
size: NA
J: TRBJ1-2

CDR3: CASSYSEIAEQYF
DNA: TGTGCCAGCAGTTACTCCGAGATTGCCGAGCAGTACTTC
D: NA
V: TRBV6-5
size: NA
J: TRBJ2-7

CDR3: CASSTRGTDTDTQYF
DNA: TGTGCCAGCAGCACCCGGGGGACCGACACAGATACGCAGTATTTT
D: NA
V: TRBV6-2/TRBV6-3
size: NA
J: TRBJ2-3

CDR3: CASSLGTGTTYEQYF
DNA: TGTGCCAGCAGCTTAGGGACAGGGACGACCTACGAGCAGTACTTC
D: TRBD1
V: TRBV7-6
size: NA
J: TRBJ2-7

CDR3: CASSKAAGGILLSYNEQFF
DNA: TGTGCCAGCAGCAAAGCTGCGGGAGGAATCCTCCTGTCCTACAATGAGCAGTTCTTC
D: NA
V: TRBV21-1
size: NA
J: TRBJ2-1

CDR3: CASSTPTGGITEAFF
DNA: TGTGCCAGTAGTACCCCGACAGGGGGAATCACTGAAGCTTTCTTT
D: TRBD1
V: TRBV19
size: NA
J: TRBJ1-1

CDR3: CASTLRGGEPYEQYF
DNA: TGCGCCAGCACCCTGAGGGGGGGGGAGCCCTACGAGCAGTACTTC
D: NA
V: TRBV5-1
size: NA
J: TRBJ2-7

CDR3: CASSQSYTGRYEQYF
DNA: TGTGCCAGCAGCCAATCGTATACAGGCCGCTACGAGCAGTACTTC
D: NA
V: TRBV16
size: NA
J: TRBJ2-7

CDR3: CATSPPGRARYNEQFF
DNA: TGTGCCACCAGCCCCCCTGGGAGGGCCAGATACAATGAGCAGTTCTTC
D: TRBD2
V: TRBV15
size: NA
J: TRBJ2-1

CDR3: CASRDSLNEKLFF
DNA: TGTGCCAGCAGAGACAGCCTCAATGAAAAACTGTTTTTT
D: NA
V: TRBV28
size: NA
J: TRBJ1-4

CDR3: CASSEAGGAEAFF
DNA: TGTGCCAGCAGTGAAGCAGGAGGGGCCGAAGCTTTCTTT
D: NA
V: TRBV2
size: NA
J: TRBJ1-1

CDR3: CASSRVRGGSEQFF
DNA: TGCGCCAGCAGCCGCGTCCGGGGGGGATCTGAGCAGTTCTTC
D: TRBD2
V: TRBV4-3
size: NA
J: TRBJ2-1

CDR3: CASSPPLAGENEQYF
DNA: TGTGCCAGCAGTCCCCCTCTAGCGGGAGAAAACGAGCAGTACTTC
D: TRBD2
V: TRBV6-5
size: NA
J: TRBJ2-7

CDR3: CASSLFNEQYF
DNA: TGTGCCAGCAGCTTATTTAACGAGCAGTACTTC
D: NA
V: TRBV7-9
size: NA
J: TRBJ2-7

CDR3: CASSLSQHGSGANVLTF
DNA: TGTGCCAGCAGTTTAAGTCAGCACGGCTCTGGGGCCAACGTCCTGACTTTC
D: NA
V: TRBV28
size: once
J: TRBJ2-6

CDR3: CASSPGPPAYEQYF
DNA: TGTGCCAGCAGCCCAGGACCACCTGCCTACGAGCAGTACTTC
D: NA
V: TRBV7-3
size: few
J: TRBJ2-7

CDR3: CASSFLGGPEAFF
DNA: TGTGCCAGCAGCTTTTTGGGGGGGCCTGAAGCTTTCTTT
D: NA
V: TRBV5-4
size: NA
J: TRBJ1-1